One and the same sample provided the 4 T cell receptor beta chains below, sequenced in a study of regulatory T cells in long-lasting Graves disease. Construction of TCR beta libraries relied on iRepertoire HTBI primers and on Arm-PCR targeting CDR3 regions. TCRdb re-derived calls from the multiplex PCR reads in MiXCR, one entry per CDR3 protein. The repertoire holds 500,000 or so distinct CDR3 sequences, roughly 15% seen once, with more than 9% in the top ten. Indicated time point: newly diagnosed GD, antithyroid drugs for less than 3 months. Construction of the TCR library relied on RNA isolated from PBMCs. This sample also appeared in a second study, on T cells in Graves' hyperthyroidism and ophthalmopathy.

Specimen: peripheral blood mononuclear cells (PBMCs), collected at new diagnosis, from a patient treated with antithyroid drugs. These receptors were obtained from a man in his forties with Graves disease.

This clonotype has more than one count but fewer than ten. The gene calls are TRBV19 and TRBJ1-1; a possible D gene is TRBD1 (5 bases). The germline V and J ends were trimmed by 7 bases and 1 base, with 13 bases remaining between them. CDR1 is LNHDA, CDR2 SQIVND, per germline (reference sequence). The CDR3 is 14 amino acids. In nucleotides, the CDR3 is TGTGCCAGTACCCCCAGACAGACGAACACTGAAGCTTTCTTT. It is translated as CASTPRQTNTEAFF.

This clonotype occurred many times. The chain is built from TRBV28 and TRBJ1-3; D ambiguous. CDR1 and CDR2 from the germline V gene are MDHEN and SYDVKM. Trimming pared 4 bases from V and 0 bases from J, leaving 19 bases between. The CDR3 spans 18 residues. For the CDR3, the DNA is TGTGCCAGCAGTTCCCACAGAGTCCGAAAAAACTCTGGAAACACCATATATTTT. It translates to CASSSHRVRKNSGNTIYF.

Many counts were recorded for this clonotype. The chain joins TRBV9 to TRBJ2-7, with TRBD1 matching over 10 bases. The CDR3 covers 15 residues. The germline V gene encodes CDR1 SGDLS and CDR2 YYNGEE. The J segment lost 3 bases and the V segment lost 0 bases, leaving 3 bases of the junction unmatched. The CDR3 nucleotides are TGTGCCAGCAGCGTAGGGGACAGGGGCCTCTACGAGCAGTACTTC. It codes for CASSVGDRGLYEQYF.

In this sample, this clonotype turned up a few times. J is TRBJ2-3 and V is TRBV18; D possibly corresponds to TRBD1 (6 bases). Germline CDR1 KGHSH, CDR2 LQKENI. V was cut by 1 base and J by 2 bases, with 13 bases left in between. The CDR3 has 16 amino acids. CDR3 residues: CASSPLARGTTDTQYF. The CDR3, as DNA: TGTGCCAGCTCACCACTGGCCAGGGGTACCACAGATACGCAGTATTTT.